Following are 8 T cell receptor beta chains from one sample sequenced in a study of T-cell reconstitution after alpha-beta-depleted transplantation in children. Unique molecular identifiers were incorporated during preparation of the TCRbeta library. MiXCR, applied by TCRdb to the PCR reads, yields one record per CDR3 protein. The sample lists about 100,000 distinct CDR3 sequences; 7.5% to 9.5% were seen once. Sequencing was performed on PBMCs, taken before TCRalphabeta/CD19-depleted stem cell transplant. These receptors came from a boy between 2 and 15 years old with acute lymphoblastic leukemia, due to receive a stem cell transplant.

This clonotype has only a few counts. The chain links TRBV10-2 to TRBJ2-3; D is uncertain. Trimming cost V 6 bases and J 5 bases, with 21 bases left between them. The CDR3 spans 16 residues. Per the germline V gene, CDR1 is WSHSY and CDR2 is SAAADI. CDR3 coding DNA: TGCGCCAGCAGCACGATCAGAGACCCGTTGGTAGATACGCAGTATTTT. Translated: CASSTIRDPLVDTQYF.

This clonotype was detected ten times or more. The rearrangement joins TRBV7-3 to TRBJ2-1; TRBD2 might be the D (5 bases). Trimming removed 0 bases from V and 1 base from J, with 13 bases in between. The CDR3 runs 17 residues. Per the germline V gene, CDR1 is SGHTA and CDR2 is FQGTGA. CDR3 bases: TGTGCCAGCAGCTTAACCGGAGGCCGAGTTTCCTACAATGAGCAGTTCTTC. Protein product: CASSLTGGRVSYNEQFF.

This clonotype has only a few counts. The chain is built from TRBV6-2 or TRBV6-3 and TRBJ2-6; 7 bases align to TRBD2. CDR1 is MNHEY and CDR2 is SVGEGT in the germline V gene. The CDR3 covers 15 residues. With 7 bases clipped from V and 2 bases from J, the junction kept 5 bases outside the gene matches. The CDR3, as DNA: TGTGCCAGCACCCGGGGGGAAACTGGGGCCAACGTCCTGACTTTC. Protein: CASTRGETGANVLTF.

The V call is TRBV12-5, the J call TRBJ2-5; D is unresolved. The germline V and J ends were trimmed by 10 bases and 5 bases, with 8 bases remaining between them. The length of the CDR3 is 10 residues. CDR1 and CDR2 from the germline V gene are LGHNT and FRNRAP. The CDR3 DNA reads TGTGCTACCGGTGGGGAGACCCAGTACTTC. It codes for CATGGETQYF.

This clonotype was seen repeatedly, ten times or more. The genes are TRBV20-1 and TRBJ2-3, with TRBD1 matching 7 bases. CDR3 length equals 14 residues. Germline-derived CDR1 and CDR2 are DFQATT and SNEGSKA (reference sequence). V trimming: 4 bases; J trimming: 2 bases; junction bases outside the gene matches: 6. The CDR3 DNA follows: TGCAGTGCTACGACGGGACAGATCACAGATACGCAGTATTTT. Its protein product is CSATTGQITDTQYF.

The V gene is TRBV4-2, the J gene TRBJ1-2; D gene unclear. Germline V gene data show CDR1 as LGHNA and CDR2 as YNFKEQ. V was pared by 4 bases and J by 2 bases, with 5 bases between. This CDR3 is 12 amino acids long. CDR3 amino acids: CASSLRNYGYTF. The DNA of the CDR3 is TGTGCCAGCAGCCTCCGGAACTATGGCTACACCTTC.

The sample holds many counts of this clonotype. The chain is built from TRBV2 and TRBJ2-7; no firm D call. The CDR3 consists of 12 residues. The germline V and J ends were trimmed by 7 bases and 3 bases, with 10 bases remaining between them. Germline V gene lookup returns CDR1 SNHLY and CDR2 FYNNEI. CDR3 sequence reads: CASNWDDYEQYF. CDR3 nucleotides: TGTGCCAGCAATTGGGATGACTACGAGCAGTACTTC.

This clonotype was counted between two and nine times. DNA of the CDR3: TGTGCCAGCAGCTTAACCGTGGCAGGAGATGGCTACACCTTC. This sequence encodes CASSLTVAGDGYTF. This rearrangement joins TRBV7-3 to TRBJ1-2; D not certain. Looked up from germline, CDR1 is SGHTA and CDR2 is FQGTGA. CDR3 size: 14 residues. V lost 0 bases and J lost 6, with 11 bases in between.